The TCR beta chain under discussion was sequenced for a study of cytomegalovirus exposure and HLA in healthy donors. Study-level background: Early released data comprised tens of millions of unique TCRs from HLA-typed donors. Study observations and caveats: Further analysis was carried out later, and it showed several of the most significant clusters appearing linked to common viral pathogens. Earlier findings revealed that most TCR beta V segments proved productive either about 87% or about 30% of the time.

Researchers ran the PCR with 60 Vbeta and 13 Jbeta primers. The assay was immunoSEQ multiplex PCR, and TCRdb's table has in-frame clones only and misses some. The sample yields about 94,000 clones, just under 80% seen once. The length of the CDR3 is 17 residues. Unmatched junction bases numbered 9, after V lost 4 bases and J lost 4 bases. Germline CDR1 LGHNA, CDR2 YNFKEQ. Notes on this clone: As yet, its antigen is unknown.

The sequenced material came from PBMCs. The clonotype originates from a woman aged 40-49 years in good health and CMV-seronegative. V gene TRBV4-2 combines with J gene TRBJ1-3, with 11 bases lining up with TRBD1. The CDR3, as DNA: TGTGCCAGCAGCCTAGAACGAGGGACAGGGGGAGGAAACACCATATATTTT. Protein product: CASSLERGTGGGNTIYF.